Listed below are T cell receptor beta chains from one sample, sequenced in a study of cytomegalovirus exposure and HLA in healthy donors. TCRdb keeps only in-frame clones here, not all; method: immunoSEQ multiplex PCR. The data contain under 150,000 clones, over 55% of them seen just once; the ten biggest clones take up approximately 2.1%. Sequenced sample: PBMCs. Receptors were obtained from a man aged 40-49 years in good health and CMV-seronegative. The CDR3 runs from the conserved cysteine through the conserved F or W. Fields, in order: V gene, clone size, J gene, CDR3 protein. The size of a clone is reported for some rows only, either as once, few or many, or as a class for expanded clones.

v_gene: TRBV19
abundance: once
j_gene: TRBJ1-6
CDR3aa: CASSMQRAANNSPLHF

v_gene: TRBV7-9
abundance: .
j_gene: TRBJ2-1
CDR3aa: CASSLVLAGDYYNEQFF

v_gene: TRBV13
abundance: .
j_gene: TRBJ1-2
CDR3aa: CASSLGQDGYTF

v_gene: TRBV9
abundance: .
j_gene: TRBJ2-3
CDR3aa: CASSVVGRGTDTQYF

v_gene: TRBV4-3
abundance: .
j_gene: TRBJ2-7
CDR3aa: CASSYRTDTYEQYF

v_gene: TRBV5-1
abundance: .
j_gene: TRBJ1-5
CDR3aa: CASSLNGYSNQPQNF

v_gene: TRBV7-9
abundance: .
j_gene: TRBJ1-5
CDR3aa: CASSPGHNQPQHF

v_gene: TRBV10-1
abundance: few
j_gene: TRBJ2-2
CDR3aa: CASSDRAGVGTGELFF

v_gene: TRBV6-5
abundance: .
j_gene: TRBJ2-7
CDR3aa: CASSYDRMGEQYF

v_gene: TRBV13
abundance: .
j_gene: TRBJ2-5
CDR3aa: CASSRTGGLETQYF

v_gene: TRBV6-5
abundance: .
j_gene: TRBJ2-1
CDR3aa: CASSYLGRGLYNEQFF

v_gene: TRBV2
abundance: .
j_gene: TRBJ2-1
CDR3aa: CASSSRELFDEQFF

v_gene: TRBV5-1
abundance: .
j_gene: TRBJ1-6
CDR3aa: CASSGTTGDNSPLHF

v_gene: TRBV7-9
abundance: .
j_gene: TRBJ2-5
CDR3aa: CASSLAGGEETQYF

v_gene: TRBV5-6
abundance: .
j_gene: TRBJ2-1
CDR3aa: CASSYSYEQFF

v_gene: TRBV9
abundance: few
j_gene: TRBJ1-2
CDR3aa: CASSTQTGGNYGYTF

v_gene: TRBV9
abundance: .
j_gene: TRBJ2-5
CDR3aa: CASSSLADQETQYF

v_gene: TRBV7-2
abundance: .
j_gene: TRBJ2-6
CDR3aa: CASSLALPGQPFSGANVLTF

v_gene: TRBV6-1
abundance: few
j_gene: TRBJ2-1
CDR3aa: CASRLGGGDEQFF

v_gene: TRBV2
abundance: .
j_gene: TRBJ1-5
CDR3aa: CASSEGVDQPQHF

v_gene: TRBV6-4
abundance: few
j_gene: TRBJ1-1
CDR3aa: CASSTHSGGNSEAFF

v_gene: TRBV5-4
abundance: once
j_gene: TRBJ2-3
CDR3aa: CASTDRSTDTQYF

v_gene: TRBV28
abundance: .
j_gene: TRBJ2-3
CDR3aa: CASSMPNTDTQYF

v_gene: TRBV14
abundance: .
j_gene: TRBJ2-7
CDR3aa: CASSHTRYEQYF

v_gene: TRBV5-1
abundance: .
j_gene: TRBJ1-5
CDR3aa: CASSLGTGDNQPQHF

v_gene: TRBV4-1
abundance: .
j_gene: TRBJ2-7
CDR3aa: CASSLRLAVIYEQYF

v_gene: TRBV13
abundance: .
j_gene: TRBJ2-1
CDR3aa: CASSSTPGLYNEQFF

v_gene: TRBV30
abundance: .
j_gene: TRBJ2-5
CDR3aa: CAWKRLAGVETQYF

v_gene: TRBV7-2
abundance: .
j_gene: TRBJ1-2
CDR3aa: CASSLESGPYGYTF

v_gene: TRBV27
abundance: .
j_gene: TRBJ2-7
CDR3aa: CASSWDRGYEQYF

v_gene: TRBV15
abundance: .
j_gene: TRBJ2-1
CDR3aa: CATSRDSRTDLLQFF

v_gene: TRBV19
abundance: .
j_gene: TRBJ2-7
CDR3aa: CASSIQEGGYEQYF

v_gene: TRBV5-1
abundance: .
j_gene: TRBJ1-1
CDR3aa: CASSLGGAMNTEAFF

v_gene: TRBV5-1
abundance: .
j_gene: TRBJ1-2
CDR3aa: CASSPRRTVADIYPF

v_gene: TRBV10-3
abundance: .
j_gene: TRBJ2-2
CDR3aa: CAISENRGQTGELFF

v_gene: TRBV29-1
abundance: few
j_gene: TRBJ1-1
CDR3aa: CSVVGDLNTEAFF

v_gene: TRBV15
abundance: .
j_gene: TRBJ2-5
CDR3aa: CATSGLAGGETQYF

v_gene: TRBV4-1
abundance: .
j_gene: TRBJ2-5
CDR3aa: CASSPMGEVMGETQYF

v_gene: TRBV6-1
abundance: .
j_gene: .
CDR3aa: CASSEGSSGVYEQYF

v_gene: TRBV5-5
abundance: few
j_gene: TRBJ2-7
CDR3aa: CASSLPGQGAKNSYEQYF

v_gene: TRBV29-1
abundance: few
j_gene: TRBJ2-6
CDR3aa: CSVGTTGGGANVLTF

v_gene: TRBV13
abundance: .
j_gene: TRBJ1-2
CDR3aa: CASSLGQGPYYGYTF

v_gene: TRBV2
abundance: .
j_gene: TRBJ2-7
CDR3aa: CASIGGPYEQYF

v_gene: TRBV5-3
abundance: few
j_gene: TRBJ1-5
CDR3aa: CARSHDRGNFQPQHF

v_gene: TRBV5-6
abundance: .
j_gene: TRBJ2-7
CDR3aa: CASSPGTGLYEQYF

v_gene: TRBV5-6
abundance: .
j_gene: TRBJ1-2
CDR3aa: CASSLRTGQDLYGYTF